This T cell receptor beta chain was recorded in a study of siplizumab effects on memory and regulatory T cells (dated by TCRdb to 2018 to 2020). Context from the whole study: The effect of the anti-CD2 antibody siplizumab on alloreactive T-cell subsets was examined in allogeneic mixed lymphocyte reactions constructed from human PBMCs.

The method behind the library was the immunoSEQ multiplex PCR assay. Roughly 10^5 TCR templates per sample were assayed on the deep sequencing platform. Genomic DNA extracted from sorted T cells was used for TCRbeta CDR3 sequencing. As for how the authors treated the data: The R programming language was used for clonal analysis of TCRbeta CDR3 data. Alloreactive CD4+ and CD8+ clones were defined by comparing unstimulated samples with post-reaction CFSE-low samples. Regulatory or non-regulatory origin of alloreactive CD4+ clones was assigned by matching sequences to the sorted unstimulated Treg and non-Treg repertoires. Not all clones reach the TCRdb copy of this immuneACCESS table, which keeps in-frame sequences only. Checked studies attribute under half of the gap to unresolved V genes and leave the rest unexplained. V, J and clone size are those of that table, while D and trimming were read from the DNA. This sample is represented by 85,000 or so clones; around 95% of them were singletons. The ten biggest clones cover about 18% of the sample.

Sorted unstimulated T cells and proliferating T cells recovered from mixed lymphocyte reactions underwent TCRbeta CDR3 sequencing. Fresh whole blood from approximately 10 HLA-typed healthy donors was used to isolate PBMCs. This clone was detected a few times. The specificity of this receptor is unknown. No quality values exist for individual bases; no much larger clone is one base distant. The research as a whole found: Of the alloreactive CD4+ clones that could be mapped, the Treg-derived share averaged almost 70% with siplizumab compared with roughly 27% in control reactions. No functional confirmation was obtained for the suppressive function of proliferating Tregs from siplizumab cultures. Unstimulated naive T cells appeared to be more diverse than memory T cells, and naive cells seemed to make a substantial contribution to the alloresponse. A naive or memory phenotype could not be assigned to roughly 75-96% of proliferating CD4+ or CD8+ clones. Siplizumab significantly reduced the cumulative frequency of alloreactive sequences traceable to unstimulated CD4+ memory T cells. Because sequences at frequencies below about 10^-5 were poorly captured, only a minor fraction of alloreactive clones could be mapped back to unstimulated subsets.

Sequencing used CD8+ T cells sorted from blood. The sequence derives from a human donor in good health.

The DNA is as follows: TGCAGCGTCGTCTATGTCTATCAAGAGACCCAGTACTTC. Translated, it reads CSVVYVYQETQYF. The chain is encoded by TRBV29-1 joined to TRBJ2-5; the D segment cannot be called with confidence. Trimming at the junction amounts to 6 bases on V and 2 bases on J, and the germline ends lie 13 bases apart. The CDR3 spans 13 residues, from the cysteine through the phenylalanine. Only CDR3 DNA remains: 39 bases, in frame from the first base. For CDR1 and CDR2, the germline V gene lists SQVTM and ANQGSEA.